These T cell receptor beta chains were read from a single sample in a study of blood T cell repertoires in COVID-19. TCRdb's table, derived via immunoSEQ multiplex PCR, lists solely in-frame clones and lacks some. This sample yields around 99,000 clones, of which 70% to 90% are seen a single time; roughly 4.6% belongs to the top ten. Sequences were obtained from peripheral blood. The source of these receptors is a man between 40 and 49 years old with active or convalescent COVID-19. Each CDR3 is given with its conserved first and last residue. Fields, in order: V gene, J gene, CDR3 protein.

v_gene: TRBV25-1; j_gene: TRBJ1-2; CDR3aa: CATTKQGYGYTF
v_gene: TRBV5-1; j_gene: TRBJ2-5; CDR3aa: CASSLFGSGGETQYF
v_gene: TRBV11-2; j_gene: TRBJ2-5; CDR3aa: CASSLIQGRSETQYF
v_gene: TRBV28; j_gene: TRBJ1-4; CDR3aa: CASSLRDRLIANEKLFF
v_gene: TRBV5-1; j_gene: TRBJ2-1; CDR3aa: CASSEGQGIEQFF
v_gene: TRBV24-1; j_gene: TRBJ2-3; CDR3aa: CATSDGRGTDTQYF
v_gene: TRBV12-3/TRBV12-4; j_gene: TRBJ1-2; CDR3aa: CASSLAGVYGYTF
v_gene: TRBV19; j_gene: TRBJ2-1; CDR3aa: CASSPRTSHNEQFF
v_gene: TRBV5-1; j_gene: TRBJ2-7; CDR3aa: CARTLDRRYEQYF
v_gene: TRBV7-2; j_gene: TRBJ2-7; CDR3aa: CASSPLAGGSYEQYF
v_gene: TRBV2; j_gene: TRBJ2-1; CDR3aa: CASSLTSGRYNEQFF
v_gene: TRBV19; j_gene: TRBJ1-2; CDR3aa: CASSRTIQGENYGYTF
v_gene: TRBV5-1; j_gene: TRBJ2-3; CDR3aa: CASSRDPSGRVEDTQYF
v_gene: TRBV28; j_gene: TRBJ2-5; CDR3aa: CASNLQGIQETQYF
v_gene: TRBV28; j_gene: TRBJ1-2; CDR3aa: CASSLSRTGNYGYTF
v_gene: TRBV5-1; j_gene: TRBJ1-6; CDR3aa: CASSLDADRGDSPLHF
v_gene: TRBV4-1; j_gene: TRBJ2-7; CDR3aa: CASSPLGRRSPYEQYF
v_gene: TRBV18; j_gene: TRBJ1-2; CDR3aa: CASSPRQGDGYTF
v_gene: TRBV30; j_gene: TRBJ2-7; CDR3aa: CAWSVGDRYEQYF
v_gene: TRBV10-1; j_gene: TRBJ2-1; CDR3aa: CASSEWQGRGEQFF
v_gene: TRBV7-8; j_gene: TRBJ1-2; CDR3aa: CASSLDNLGQGGYTF
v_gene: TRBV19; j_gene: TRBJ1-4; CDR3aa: CASNWGTANEKLFF
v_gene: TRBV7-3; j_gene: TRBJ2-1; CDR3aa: CASNQGKTGYEQFF
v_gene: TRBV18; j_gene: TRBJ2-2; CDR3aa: CASSPRSLAGGSRVTGELFF
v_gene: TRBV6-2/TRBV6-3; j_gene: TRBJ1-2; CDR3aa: CASSYSYGYTF
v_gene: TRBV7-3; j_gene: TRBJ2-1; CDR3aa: CASSFQAGVSYNEQFF
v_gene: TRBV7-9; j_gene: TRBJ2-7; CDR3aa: CASSHRDSLVNEQYF
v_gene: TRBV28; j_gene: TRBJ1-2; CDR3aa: CASSSEDRRGYTF
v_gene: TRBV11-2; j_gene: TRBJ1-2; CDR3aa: CASSNQAGNYGYTF
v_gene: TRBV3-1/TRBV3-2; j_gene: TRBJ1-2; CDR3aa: CASSQQDRESLGYTF
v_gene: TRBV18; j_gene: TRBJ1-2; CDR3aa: CASSPERFYGYTF
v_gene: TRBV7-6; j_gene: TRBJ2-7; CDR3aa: CASSFNSGSTYEQYF
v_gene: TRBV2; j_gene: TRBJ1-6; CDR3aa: CASSVSGTGSSPLHF
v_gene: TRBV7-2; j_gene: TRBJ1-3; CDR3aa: CASGPKSSGNTIYF
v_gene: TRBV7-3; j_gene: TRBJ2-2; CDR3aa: CASSPRTGANTGELFF
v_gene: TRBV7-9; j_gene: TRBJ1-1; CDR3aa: CASSRTGGGKVTEAFF
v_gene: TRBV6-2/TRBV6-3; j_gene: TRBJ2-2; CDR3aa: CASSYSEENTGELFF
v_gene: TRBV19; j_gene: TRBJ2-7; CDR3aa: CASSLALGPFEQYF
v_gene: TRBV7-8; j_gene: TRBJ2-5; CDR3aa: CASSYAPPGRRETQYF
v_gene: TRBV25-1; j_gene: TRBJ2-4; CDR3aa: CASSETRGQGARNIQYF
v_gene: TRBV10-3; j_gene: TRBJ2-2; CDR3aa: CATSLGRDRNTGELFF
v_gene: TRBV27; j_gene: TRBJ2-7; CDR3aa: CASSFNQGRAYEQYF
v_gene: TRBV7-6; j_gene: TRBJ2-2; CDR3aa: CASSPWTAGGELFF
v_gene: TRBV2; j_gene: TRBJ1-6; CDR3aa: CASSNTGTYNSPLHF
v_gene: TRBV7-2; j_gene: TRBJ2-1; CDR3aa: CASSLETSGYNEQFF
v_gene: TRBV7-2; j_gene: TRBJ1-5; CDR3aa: CASSPNEAGVISQPQHF
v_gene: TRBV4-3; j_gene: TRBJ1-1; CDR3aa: CASSQEHRNTEAFF
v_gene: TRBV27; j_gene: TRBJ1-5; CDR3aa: CASSLSGAVPGPQHF
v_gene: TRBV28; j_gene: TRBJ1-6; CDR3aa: CASSTDRGYNSPLHF